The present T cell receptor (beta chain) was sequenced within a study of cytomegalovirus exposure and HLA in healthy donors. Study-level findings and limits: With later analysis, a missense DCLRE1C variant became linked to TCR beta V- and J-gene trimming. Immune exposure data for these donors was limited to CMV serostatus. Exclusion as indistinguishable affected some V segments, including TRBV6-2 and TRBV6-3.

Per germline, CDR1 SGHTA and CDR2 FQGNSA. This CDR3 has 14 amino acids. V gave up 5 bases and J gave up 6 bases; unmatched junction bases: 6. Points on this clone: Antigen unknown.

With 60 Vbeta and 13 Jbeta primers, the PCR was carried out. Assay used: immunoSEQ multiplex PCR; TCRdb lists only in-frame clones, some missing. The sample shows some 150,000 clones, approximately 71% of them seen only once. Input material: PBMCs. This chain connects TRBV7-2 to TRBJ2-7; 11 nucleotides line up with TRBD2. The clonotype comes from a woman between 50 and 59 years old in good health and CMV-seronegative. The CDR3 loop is CASSNSGGALEQYF. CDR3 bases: TGTGCCAGCAGCAATAGCGGGGGGGCTCTCGAGCAGTACTTC. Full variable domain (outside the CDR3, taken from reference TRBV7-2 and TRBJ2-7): GAGVSQSPSNKVTEKGKDVELRCDPISGHTALYWYRQSLGQGLEFLIYFQGNSAPDKSGLPSDRFSAERTGGSVSTLTIQRTQQEDSAVYLCASSNSGGALEQYFGPGTRLTVT.